The 21 T cell receptor beta chains below all came from one sample that was sequenced in a study of identical twins. A single record per CDR3 protein comes from TCRdb applying MiXCR to the 5' RACE reads. The sample gives roughly 770,000 distinct CDR3 sequences, over 15% of which show up once; over 10% is in the top ten. These sequences were also reported in another study, on T cells expressing NK-cell markers.

The sequenced sample consisted of PBMCs. These receptors were obtained from a woman in her late teens or twenties in good health.

V gene TRBV6-5 combines with J gene TRBJ2-7; 13 bases are a match to TRBD2. The germline V gene has CDR1 MNHEY and CDR2 SVGAGI. This CDR3 is 15 amino acids long. V trimming: 0 bases; J trimming: 4 bases; junction bases outside the gene matches: 0. CDR3 amino acids: CASSYSTSGGYEQYF. Here the CDR3 DNA reads TGTGCCAGCAGTTACTCGACTAGCGGGGGGTACGAGCAGTACTTC.

This clonotype was picked up a small number of times. This chain joins TRBV20-1 and TRBJ2-1, with TRBD2 as a possible D gene (5 bases). V lost 0 bases to trimming and J lost 1 base, with 13 bases between them. The CDR3 sequence is 16 residues long. Germline CDR1 DFQATT, CDR2 SNEGSKA (reference sequence). The CDR3 region has the DNA TGCAGTGCTAGAGATTCGAGCGGACCGTCCTACAATGAGCAGTTCTTC. Protein sequence: CSARDSSGPSYNEQFF.

The V and J genes are TRBV20-1 and TRBJ2-1; TRBD2 matches 9 bases. Unmatched junction bases numbered 11, after V lost 2 bases and J lost 9 bases. The CDR3 length is 15 residues. Germline-derived CDR1 and CDR2 are DFQATT and SNEGSKA (reference sequence). The CDR3 is CSARPNSGRRREQFF. For the CDR3, the DNA is TGCAGTGCTAGACCAAATAGCGGGAGACGGCGTGAGCAGTTCTTC.

The chain couples TRBV10-3 to TRBJ2-7; TRBD1 agrees at 7 bases. Germline lookup yields CDR1 ENHRY and CDR2 SYGVKD. Germline trimming cut 9 bases from V and 5 bases from J; bases unmatched to any gene: 4. There are 11 residues in the CDR3. The CDR3 loop reads CAIQGTDEQYF. CDR3 sequence (DNA): TGTGCCATACAGGGGACCGACGAGCAGTACTTC.

This clonotype turned up a few times. This chain links TRBV5-5 with TRBJ2-2, with D unresolved. This CDR3 is built from 15 residues. Between the trimmed V and J ends, which lost 10 bases and 2 bases, there was a span of 18 bases. Germline-derived CDR1 and CDR2 are SGHKS and YYEKEE (reference sequence). The CDR3 region has the DNA TGTGCCTCAAAGCTTCAGGCGGCTAACACCGGGGAGCTGTTTTTT. Translation: CASKLQAANTGELFF.

The chain uses TRBV5-1 and TRBJ2-6; D is undetermined. V lost 0 bases, J lost 4 bases, and 14 bases lay in between. The CDR3 contains 17 residues. The germline V gene has CDR1 SGHRS and CDR2 YFSETQ. Here the CDR3 DNA reads TGCGCCAGCAGCTTGGCCCTAGGTCGAGTAGGGGCCAACGTCCTGACTTTC. It encodes CASSLALGRVGANVLTF.

This sequence joins TRBV6-1 and TRBJ2-7; 7 positions agree with TRBD2. Germline trimming cut 6 bases from V and 2 bases from J; bases unmatched to any gene: 4. The CDR3 runs 13 residues. CDR1 MNHNS and CDR2 SASEGT come from the germline V gene. The CDR3, as DNA: TGTGCCAGCAGGAAAAGCGGGGCCTACGAGCAGTACTTC. This codes for CASRKSGAYEQYF.

This clonotype was counted a few times. CDR3: CASSPPYPRVNTEAFF. CDR3 coding DNA: TGTGCCAGCTCACCACCATATCCAAGGGTGAACACTGAAGCTTTCTTT. V is TRBV18 and J is TRBJ1-1; D is unresolved. Trimming stripped 0 bases from V and 0 bases from J, with 11 bases between. This CDR3 contains 16 residues. Germline loops: CDR1 KGHSH, CDR2 LQKENI.

The CDR3: CAISVGLGYTF. CDR3 DNA sequence: TGTGCCATCAGTGTAGGTTTGGGCTACACCTTC. The chain uses TRBV10-3 and TRBJ1-2; D is ambiguous. The germline V gene has CDR1 ENHRY and CDR2 SYGVKD. The length of the CDR3 is 11 residues. Trimming took 4 bases from V and 8 from J, leaving 8 bases between them.

The chain couples TRBV20-1 to TRBJ2-3, with a weak D call TRBD2 (6 bases). The V end was cut by 1 base, the J end by 5 bases, with 10 bases between. The CDR3 has 13 residues. Germline values: CDR1 DFQATT, CDR2 SNEGSKA (reference sequence). CDR3 protein: CSARAGVQDTQYF. In DNA form, the CDR3 reads TGCAGTGCTAGAGCGGGAGTCCAAGATACGCAGTATTTT.

V usage is TRBV29-1 and J usage is TRBJ2-7, with D uncertain. The CDR3 contains 10 residues. The germline V and J ends were trimmed by 4 bases and 6 bases, with 7 bases remaining between them. Germline V gene data show CDR1 as SQVTM and CDR2 as ANQGSEA. The CDR3 sequence is CSVGASEQYF. CDR3 coding DNA: TGCAGCGTTGGGGCCAGCGAGCAGTACTTC.

V and J are TRBV12-3 or TRBV12-4 and TRBJ1-2, with D unclear. The CDR3 covers 14 residues. V was cut by 3 bases and J by 1 base, with 9 bases left in between. CDR3 protein: CASSFPGNNYGYTF. The CDR3 DNA is TGTGCCAGCAGTTTCCCGGGGAATAACTATGGCTACACCTTC.

This clonotype has just a few counts. The J gene is TRBJ2-3, the V gene TRBV24-1, with 10 bases fitting TRBD2. In germline, CDR1 is KGHDR, CDR2 SFDVKD. The CDR3 has 14 residues. The ends lost 6 bases at V and 4 bases at J; junction bases unmatched: 3. The chain's CDR3 is CATSPSGSSDTQYF. The CDR3 coding sequence is TGTGCCACCAGTCCTAGCGGGAGTTCAGATACGCAGTATTTT.

The chain couples TRBV9 to TRBJ2-3; 7 bases fit TRBD2. Germline CDR1 SGDLS, CDR2 YYNGEE. The length of the CDR3 is 16 residues. With 1 base clipped from V and 1 base from J, the junction kept 6 bases outside the gene matches. The CDR3 loop reads CASSVRSGEGTDTQYF. The CDR3 nucleotides are TGTGCCAGCAGCGTAAGGAGCGGGGAAGGCACAGATACGCAGTATTTT.

This clonotype has more than one count but fewer than ten. This chain links TRBV5-5 with TRBJ1-5; the D is unclear. Deletions cut 0 bases from V and 6 bases from J, with 10 bases between. CDR3 size: 14 residues. Germline CDR1 reads SGHKS; CDR2 reads YYEKEE (reference sequence). The CDR3 protein is CASSLDQYVQPQHF. The CDR3 DNA reads as TGTGCCAGCAGCTTGGATCAGTATGTTCAGCCCCAGCATTTT.

The chain combines TRBV10-3 with TRBJ2-1; perhaps TRBD2 as D (5 bases). Trimming pared 3 bases from V and 6 bases from J, leaving 12 bases between. This CDR3 comprises 14 residues. The germline V gene encodes CDR1 ENHRY and CDR2 SYGVKD. The CDR3 DNA reads as TGTGCCATCAGTGAATTAGGACTCGTCAATGAGCAGTTCTTC. Translating gives CAISELGLVNEQFF.

This clonotype was detected a few times. The genes are TRBV6-5 and TRBJ1-6; possibly TRBD1 for D (5 bases). The CDR3 loop spans 17 amino acids. With 0 bases removed from V and 6 bases from J, the gap between germline ends came to 15 bases. Germline CDR1 and CDR2: MNHEY and SVGAGI. CDR3 loop: CASSYSILGAGNSPLHF. CDR3 bases: TGTGCCAGCAGTTACTCGATTCTAGGGGCGGGTAATTCACCCCTCCACTTT.

This rearrangement joins TRBV10-2 to TRBJ2-1; D perhaps matches TRBD2 (6 bases). There are 15 residues in the CDR3. Germline assignment: CDR1 WSHSY and CDR2 SAAADI. V was clipped by 6 bases and J by 0 bases, with 12 bases between them. The CDR3 region is CASRGGVSSYNEQFF. In nucleotides, the CDR3 is TGCGCCAGCAGAGGCGGGGTAAGCTCCTACAATGAGCAGTTCTTC.

In its sample, this clonotype was seen many times. CDR3 sequence: CSVEVVVTGDFLASYNSPLHF. The CDR3, as DNA: TGCAGCGTTGAAGTTGTTGTGACAGGGGATTTTTTAGCGTCCTATAATTCACCCCTCCACTTT. The chain carries TRBV29-1 and TRBJ1-6; 8 nucleotides agree with TRBD1. Trimming at V came to 1 base and at J to 1 base, leaving 18 bases not matched to a gene. CDR3 size: 21 residues. CDR1 SQVTM and CDR2 ANQGSEA come from the germline V gene.

The chain couples TRBV5-1 to TRBJ2-3, with TRBD1 identical over 9 bases. The CDR3 spans 14 residues. Losses at the gene ends were 5 bases for V and 4 bases for J; bases not matched to a gene: 5. Germline V gene data show CDR1 as SGHRS and CDR2 as YFSETQ. The CDR3, as DNA: TGCGCCAGCAGTCAGGACAGGGGATCAGATACGCAGTATTTT. This sequence encodes CASSQDRGSDTQYF.

A remark on this clonotype: A single base separates this from a much larger clone, so it may be a read error. The chain combines TRBV11-2 with TRBJ2-7, with D hard to call. The germline gives CDR1 SGHAT, CDR2 FQNNGV. Trimming removed 9 bases at V and 2 bases at J, with 8 bases between. The CDR3 is 11 residues long. In DNA form, the CDR3 reads TGTGCCAGAAGCAACACCTACGAGCAGTACTTC. This codes for CARSNTYEQYF.